Below are 4 T cell receptor beta chains sequenced from a single sample in a study of blood T cells in healthy people across ages (dated by TCRdb to 2014 to 2015). Library method: 5' RACE. The run used an Illumina HiSeq 2500. A second roughly 7 to 11 cycle PCR used a sample-barcoded 5' primer and a J-beta primer mix. In TCRdb, the public reads were trimmed at Q25 with fastp and aligned with MiXCR, with productive beta chains retained. Every distinct CDR3 protein forms one entry, paired with its most common genes and DNA. This sample has over 600,000 distinct CDR3 sequences in its table, and around 43% of those were observed once. The top ten constitute about 32% of the sample. The sequenced material came from blood. All receptors come from an elderly man in good health.

V and J are TRBV10-3 and TRBJ2-1; no firm D call. This CDR3 contains 12 residues. Germline V CDR1 and CDR2: ENHRY, SYGVKD. V was shortened by 1 base and J by 11 bases, with 9 bases between the two germline ends. The CDR3 sequence is CAISEWIYKQFF. The CDR3 DNA reads TGTGCCATCAGTGAGTGGATATACAAGCAGTTCTTC.

A word on this clonotype: This clone may be a read error of a much larger clone one base away. J is TRBJ2-3 and V is TRBV9, with 10 bases aligning to TRBD1. Germline V gene sequence: CDR1 SGDLS, CDR2 YYNGEE. Trimming cost V 4 bases and J 0 bases; bases outside gene matches: 5. CDR3 length: 16 residues. CDR3 DNA sequence: TGTGCCAGCAGCACAGGGACAGGGGCTAGCACAGATACGCAGTATTTT. Protein product: CASSTGTGASTDTQYF.

The chain carries TRBV7-2 and TRBJ2-3; TRBD1 agrees at 8 bases. CDR1 SGHTA and CDR2 FQGNSA come from the germline V gene. The CDR3 is 15 amino acids. V lost 4 bases to trimming and J lost 5 bases; unmatched junction nucleotides: 8. The DNA for the CDR3 is TGTGCCAGCAGCTCCCCGACAGGGGTGGGAGATACGCAGTATTTT. It encodes CASSSPTGVGDTQYF.

This clonotype was seen a few times. This chain links TRBV7-9 with TRBJ2-6; no clear D. Germline values: CDR1 SEHNR, CDR2 FQNEAQ (reference sequence). Trimming shortened V by 4 bases and J by 13 bases, and 20 bases separated the two germline ends. CDR3 length: 15 amino acids. CDR3 sequence: CASSYNTPSEGVLTF. CDR3 in DNA: TGTGCCAGCAGCTATAACACTCCGAGTGAAGGGGTCCTGACTTTC.